These 10 T cell receptor beta chains share one sample of origin, sequenced in a study of shared clonotypes between healthy human individuals. Repertoires were generated with immunoSEQ multiplex PCR, while TCRdb's copy carries only in-frame clones and drops some. Of approximately 500,000 clones listed, approximately 82% are singletons. The sample taken for sequencing was PBMCs. These receptors originate from a woman aged 40 to 50 in good health. Some clones in this sample may be carry-over from other donors' samples.

The chain joins TRBV10-3 to TRBJ2-7; maybe TRBD1 (5 bases). Germline V gene data show CDR1 as ENHRY and CDR2 as SYGVKD. Trimming left V 4 bases short and J 0 bases short, with 13 bases between. The CDR3 has 15 amino acids. The CDR3 protein is CAISAARASSYEQYF. DNA of the CDR3: TGTGCCATCAGTGCCGCCAGGGCCAGCTCCTACGAGCAGTACTTC.

This chain joins TRBV7-9 and TRBJ1-5; D remains unclear. This CDR3 is 13 amino acids long. CDR1 is SEHNR, CDR2 FQNEAQ, per germline (reference sequence). The V gene lost 5 bases and the J gene lost 6 bases, with 11 bases spanning the gap. The CDR3 protein is CASSPDPTQPQHF. The CDR3 DNA is TGTGCCAGCAGCCCGGACCCTACTCAGCCCCAGCATTTT.

The chain is built from TRBV5-1 and TRBJ2-3; 7 nucleotides line up with TRBD2. The CDR3 runs to 16 residues. The ends lost 0 bases at V and 0 bases at J; junction bases unmatched: 4. The V gene's germline CDR1 is SGHRS and CDR2 YFSETQ. CDR3 DNA: TGCGCCAGCAGCTTGGGAGCGGGGTCTAGCACAGATACGCAGTATTTT. It codes for CASSLGAGSSTDTQYF.

This clone showed up just once. The chain is built from TRBV7-2 and TRBJ2-2; TRBD2 matches 7 bases. The germline CDR1 and CDR2 sequences are SGHTA and FQGNSA. Unmatched junction bases numbered 9, after V lost 2 bases and J lost 6 bases. The CDR3 has 16 residues. The CDR3 sequence is CASSLRAGRDAGELFF. The CDR3 region has the DNA TGTGCCAGCAGCTTAAGGGCGGGGAGGGACGCCGGGGAGCTGTTTTTT.

This clone was seen only a few times. The chain links TRBV6-6 to TRBJ2-7, with 8 bases fitting TRBD1. CDR3 length: 15 amino acids. The V and J ends lost 6 bases and 4 bases, in that order; junction bases with no gene match: 11. Germline V gives CDR1 MNHNY, CDR2 SVGAGI (reference sequence). CDR3 nucleotides: TGTGCCAGCAGCCGACCCCAACAGGGGGGATACGAGCAGTACTTC. Translated: CASSRPQQGGYEQYF.

The chain employs TRBV6-5 and TRBJ2-5; TRBD2 matches 8 bases. TRBJ2-7 explains the end of the DNA better; the J call may be wrong. The V gene's germline CDR1 is MNHEY and CDR2 SVGAGI. The CDR3 covers 14 residues. This chain's CDR3 is CASTPGGRIYEQYF. CDR3 DNA: TGTGCCAGCACCCCGGGGGGGAGGATCTACGAGCAGTACTTC.

About this clone: Distinct nucleotide sequences in the sample also encode this CDR3. The chain joins TRBV10-3 to TRBJ2-1; 11 bases are a match to TRBD2. The CDR3 sequence is 13 residues long. Unmatched junction bases numbered 1, after V lost 6 bases and J lost 6 bases. CDR1 and CDR2 (germline): ENHRY, SYGVKD. The CDR3 nucleotides read TGTGCCATCAGCCTAGCGGGAGGCAATGAGCAGTTCTTC. Protein sequence: CAISLAGGNEQFF.

The chain recombines TRBV5-6 with TRBJ2-7; D unresolved. The CDR3 is 15 residues long. V was pared by 5 bases and J by 2 bases, with 17 bases between. CDR1 and CDR2 (germline): SGHDT, YYEEEE. The CDR3 here is CASSFLRYSPYEQYF. DNA of the CDR3: TGTGCCAGCAGTTTCCTCCGCTACTCACCCTACGAGCAGTACTTC.

A single count supports this clone. The chain uses TRBV11-2 and TRBJ2-5, with TRBD2 matching over 7 bases. The germline gives CDR1 SGHAT, CDR2 FQNNGV. Losses at the gene ends were 5 bases for V and 0 bases for J; bases not matched to a gene: 6. The CDR3 is 15 amino acids. The CDR3: CASSLRGEYQETQYF. CDR3 in DNA: TGTGCCAGCAGCCTTCGGGGGGAGTACCAAGAGACCCAGTACTTC.

The chain uses TRBV7-3 and TRBJ2-7, with a tentative D call TRBD2 (5 bases). V was cut by 5 bases and J by 2 bases, with 19 bases left in between. Germline CDR1 is SGHTA and CDR2 is FQGTGA. CDR3 size: 16 residues. The CDR3 sequence is CASSPTSGSATYEQYF. The CDR3 DNA follows: TGTGCCAGCAGCCCCACTTCGGGTAGCGCGACCTACGAGCAGTACTTC.